Listed here is a single T cell receptor (beta chain). Seattle patients were enrolled during active infection and followed longitudinally. The data belong to a study of blood T cell repertoires in COVID-19. Turning to the study itself: Acute and convalescent COVID-19 samples came from the United States, Italy and Spain. T cells, B-cell-depleted T cells, or PBMCs supplied cDNA or gDNA.

Trimming pared 6 bases from V and 10 bases from J, leaving 15 bases between. The CDR3 totals 12 residues. Original analysis: Amplification of reference gene primers was used by the study to estimate nucleated cell counts. The method was immunoSEQ multiplex PCR; TCRdb's version includes in-frame clones alone and lacks a portion of them. The V and J calls and the clone size are those of that table, but D and trimming were determined from the DNA. Altogether about 73,000 clones are present, 77% being singletons, with the ten largest covering around 2%. The source material was peripheral blood. This TCR derives from a man between 70 and 80 years old with COVID-19, enrolled during active disease. The chain recombines TRBV12-3 or TRBV12-4 with TRBJ1-1; no clear D gene. DNA for the CDR3: TGTGCCAGCAGCCCGACCGGGAGCGGAGCTTTCTTT. Its translation is CASSPTGSGAFF.